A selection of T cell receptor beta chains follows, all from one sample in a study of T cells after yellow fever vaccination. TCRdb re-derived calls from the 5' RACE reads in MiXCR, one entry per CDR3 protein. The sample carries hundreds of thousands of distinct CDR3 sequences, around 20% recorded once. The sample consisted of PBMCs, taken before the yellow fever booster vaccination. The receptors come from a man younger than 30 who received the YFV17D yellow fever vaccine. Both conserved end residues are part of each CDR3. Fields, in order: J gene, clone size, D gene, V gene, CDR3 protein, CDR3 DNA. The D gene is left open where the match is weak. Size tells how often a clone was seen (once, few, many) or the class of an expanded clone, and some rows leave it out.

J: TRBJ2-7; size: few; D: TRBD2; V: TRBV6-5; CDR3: CASSWVAGSEQYF; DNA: TGTGCCAGCAGTTGGGTAGCGGGCTCCGAGCAGTACTTC
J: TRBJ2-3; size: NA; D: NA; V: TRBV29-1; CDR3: CSSREYGTDTQYF; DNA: TGCAGCTCCCGGGAATATGGCACAGATACGCAGTATTTT
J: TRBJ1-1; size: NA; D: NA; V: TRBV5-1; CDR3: CASSFDGGVGTEAFF; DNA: TGCGCCAGCAGCTTCGACGGGGGGGTCGGCACTGAAGCTTTCTTT
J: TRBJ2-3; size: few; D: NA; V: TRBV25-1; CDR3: CASSGIASDTQYF; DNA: TGTGCCAGCAGTGGCATAGCGTCAGATACGCAGTATTTT
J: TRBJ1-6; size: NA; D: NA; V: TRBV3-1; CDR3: CASSQFGGDSPLHF; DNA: TGTGCCAGCAGCCAATTCGGAGGGGATTCACCCCTCCACTTT
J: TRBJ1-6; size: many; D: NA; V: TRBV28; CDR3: CASSFPSRESPLHF; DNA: TGTGCCAGCAGTTTCCCCAGCAGGGAATCACCCCTCCACTTT
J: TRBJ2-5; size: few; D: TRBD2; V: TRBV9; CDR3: CASSGRTSGRDQETQYF; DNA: TGTGCCAGCAGCGGGAGGACTAGCGGGCGAGACCAAGAGACCCAGTACTTC
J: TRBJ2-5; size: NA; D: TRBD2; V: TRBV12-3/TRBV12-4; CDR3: CASKRGLSGGSGETQYF; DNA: TGTGCCAGCAAGAGGGGCCTTAGCGGGGGATCCGGAGAGACCCAGTACTTC
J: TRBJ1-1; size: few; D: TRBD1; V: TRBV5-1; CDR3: CASSLATGEKAFF; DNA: TGCGCCAGCAGCTTAGCTACAGGGGAGAAAGCTTTCTTT
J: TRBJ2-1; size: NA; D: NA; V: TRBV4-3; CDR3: CASSQRGGLFNEQFF; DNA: TGCGCCAGCAGCCAGCGCGGGGGCCTTTTTAATGAGCAGTTCTTC
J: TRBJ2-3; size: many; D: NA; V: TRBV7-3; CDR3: CASTPGGGTDTQYF; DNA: TGTGCCAGCACCCCCGGGGGAGGCACAGATACGCAGTATTTT
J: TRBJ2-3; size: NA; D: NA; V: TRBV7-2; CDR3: CASSLGPLTDTQYF; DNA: TGTGCCAGCAGCTTGGGACCCCTCACAGATACGCAGTATTTT
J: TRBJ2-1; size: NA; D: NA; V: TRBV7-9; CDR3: CASSFRLPSSYNEQFF; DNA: TGTGCCAGCAGCTTTAGGCTCCCGAGCTCCTACAATGAGCAGTTCTTC
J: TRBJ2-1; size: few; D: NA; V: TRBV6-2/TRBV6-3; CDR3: CASTQANEQFF; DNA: TGTGCCAGCACACAAGCAAATGAGCAGTTCTTC
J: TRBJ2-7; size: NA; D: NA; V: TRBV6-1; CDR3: CASSEAHPTGYEQYF; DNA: TGTGCCAGCAGTGAAGCTCATCCTACGGGGTACGAGCAGTACTTC
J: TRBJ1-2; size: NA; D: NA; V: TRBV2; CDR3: CASSEALRDARGYTF; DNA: TGTGCCAGCAGTGAAGCGCTCCGGGACGCTCGGGGCTACACCTTC
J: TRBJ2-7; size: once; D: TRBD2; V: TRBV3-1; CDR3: CASSYQVQRGTEQYF; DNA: TGTGCCAGCAGCTACCAGGTCCAGCGGGGAACCGAGCAGTACTTC
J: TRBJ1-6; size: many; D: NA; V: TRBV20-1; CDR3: CSANFGPNSPLHF; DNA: TGCAGTGCTAACTTCGGGCCCAATTCACCCCTCCACTTT
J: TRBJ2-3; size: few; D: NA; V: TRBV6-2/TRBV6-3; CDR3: CASSLGGAVTDTQYF; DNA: TGTGCCAGCAGCTTAGGGGGGGCCGTCACAGATACGCAGTATTTT
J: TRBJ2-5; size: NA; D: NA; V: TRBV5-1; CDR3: CASSLARGAEETQYF; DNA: TGCGCCAGCAGCTTGGCCAGGGGGGCCGAGGAGACCCAGTACTTC
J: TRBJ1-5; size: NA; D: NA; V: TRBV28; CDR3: CASSFRARYQPQHF; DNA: TGTGCCAGCAGTTTTCGGGCACGTTATCAGCCCCAGCATTTT
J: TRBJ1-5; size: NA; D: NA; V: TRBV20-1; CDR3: CSARSGRASNQPQHF; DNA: TGCAGTGCTAGGTCGGGCAGGGCGAGCAATCAGCCCCAGCATTTT
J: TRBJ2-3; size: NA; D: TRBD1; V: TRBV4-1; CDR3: CASSPPGGSDTQYF; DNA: TGCGCCAGCAGCCCTCCAGGGGGCTCAGATACGCAGTATTTT
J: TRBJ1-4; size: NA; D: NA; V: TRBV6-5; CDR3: CASSLGVMNEKLFF; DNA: TGTGCCAGCTCCCTGGGGGTTATGAATGAAAAACTGTTTTTT
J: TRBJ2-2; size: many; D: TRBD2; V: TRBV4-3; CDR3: CASSQDRASGGTGELFF; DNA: TGCGCCAGCAGCCAAGATAGGGCTAGCGGGGGTACCGGGGAGCTGTTTTTT
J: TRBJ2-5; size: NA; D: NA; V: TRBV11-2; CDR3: CASSFSFYTKQETQYF; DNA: TGTGCCAGCAGCTTCTCCTTCTACACGAAACAAGAGACCCAGTACTTC
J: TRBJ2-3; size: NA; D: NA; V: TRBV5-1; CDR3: CASNYRDSGYTQYF; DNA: TGCGCCAGCAACTATAGGGACTCCGGCTATACGCAGTATTTT
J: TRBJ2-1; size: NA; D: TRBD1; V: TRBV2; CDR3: CASRPGQGDYNEQFF; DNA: TGTGCCAGCAGACCGGGACAGGGGGACTACAATGAGCAGTTCTTC
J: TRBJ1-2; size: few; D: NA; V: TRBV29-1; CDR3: CSVTEGARGYTF; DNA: TGCAGCGTTACCGAAGGGGCGCGAGGCTACACCTTC
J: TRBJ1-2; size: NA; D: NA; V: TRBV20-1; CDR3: CSAQVGGGLEGHTF; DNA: TGCAGTGCTCAAGTCGGGGGGGGACTCGAAGGCCACACCTTC
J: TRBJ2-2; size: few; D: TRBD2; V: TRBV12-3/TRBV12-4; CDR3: CASSLPRGTGELFF; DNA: TGTGCCAGCAGTTTACCGCGGGGGACCGGGGAGCTGTTTTTT
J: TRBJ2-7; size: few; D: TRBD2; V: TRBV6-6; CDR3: CASSHLAGGSYEQYF; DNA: TGTGCCAGCAGCCACCTAGCGGGGGGCTCCTACGAGCAGTACTTC
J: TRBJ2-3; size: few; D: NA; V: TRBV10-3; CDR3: CAISEPGHTDTQYF; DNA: TGTGCCATCAGTGAACCAGGGCACACAGATACGCAGTATTTT
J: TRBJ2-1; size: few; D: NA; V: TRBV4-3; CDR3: CASSPYRGGESSYNEQFF; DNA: TGCGCCAGCAGCCCCTACCGAGGCGGGGAGAGCTCCTACAATGAGCAGTTCTTC
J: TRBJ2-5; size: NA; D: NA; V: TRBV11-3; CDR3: CASSFGSETQYF; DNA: TGTGCCAGCAGCTTCGGTTCCGAGACCCAGTACTTC
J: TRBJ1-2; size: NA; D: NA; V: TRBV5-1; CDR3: CASSLEGGSYGYTF; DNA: TGCGCCAGCAGTTTAGAGGGGGGAAGCTATGGCTACACCTTC
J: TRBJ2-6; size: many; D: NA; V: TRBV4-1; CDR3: CASSQEDVNVLTF; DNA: TGCGCCAGCAGCCAAGAAGACGTTAACGTCCTGACTTTC
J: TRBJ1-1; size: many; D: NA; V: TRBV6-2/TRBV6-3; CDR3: CASINNEVNTEAFF; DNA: TGTGCCAGCATAAATAATGAGGTCAACACTGAAGCTTTCTTT
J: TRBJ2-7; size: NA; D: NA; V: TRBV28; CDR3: CASSLMGVPSYEQYF; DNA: TGTGCCAGCAGTTTAATGGGGGTCCCTTCCTACGAGCAGTACTTC
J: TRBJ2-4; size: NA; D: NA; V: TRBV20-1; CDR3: CSAGQGLSKNIQYF; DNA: TGCAGTGCTGGACAGGGACTATCCAAAAACATTCAGTACTTC
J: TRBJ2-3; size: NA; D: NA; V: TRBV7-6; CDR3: CASSPLEADTQYF; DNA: TGTGCCAGCAGCCCGCTCGAGGCAGATACGCAGTATTTT
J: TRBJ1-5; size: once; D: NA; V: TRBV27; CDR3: CASSFSGYGNQPQHF; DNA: TGTGCCAGCAGTTTTTCGGGTTACGGCAATCAGCCCCAGCATTTT
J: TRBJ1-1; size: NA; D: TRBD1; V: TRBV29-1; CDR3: CSASRGLDTEAFF; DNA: TGCAGCGCGAGCAGGGGGCTTGACACTGAAGCTTTCTTT